The text below deals with one T cell receptor (beta chain). This sample was included in a study of T-cell reconstitution after alpha-beta-depleted transplantation in children. For TCRbeta, the library was prepared with unique molecular identifiers. TCRdb re-called the PCR reads through MiXCR, storing one row per CDR3 protein. This sample has roughly 570,000 distinct CDR3 sequences, with 27% found just once. The input for sequencing was PBMCs, taken before TCRalphabeta/CD19-depleted stem cell transplant. This receptor was taken from a boy in the first two years of life with Wiskott-Aldrich syndrome, due to receive a stem cell transplant.

CDR3 sequence: CASSQVFPRLAVRGGELFF. As DNA, the CDR3 is TGTGCCAGCAGCCAAGTATTTCCGCGACTAGCGGTGAGGGGCGGGGAGCTGTTTTTT. The V and J genes are TRBV3-1 and TRBJ2-2; TRBD2 matches at 9 bases. Germline CDR1 is LGHDT and CDR2 is YNNKEL (reference sequence). V dropped 1 base and J dropped 7; count of bases not matched to a gene: 16. The length of the CDR3 is 19 residues.